Following are 26 T cell receptor beta chains from one sample sequenced in a study of blood T cell repertoires in COVID-19. The data were produced by immunoSEQ multiplex PCR, yet TCRdb's version contains in-frame clones alone and is incomplete. The sample lists about 300,000 clones; about nine tenths were seen once. The sequenced sample consisted of PBMCs or T cells enriched from blood (not recorded which). These receptors were taken from a man in his 60s who had recovered from COVID-19.

The genes are TRBV9 and TRBJ1-2; 9 bases match TRBD1. Germline CDR1 reads SGDLS; CDR2 reads YYNGEE. Unmatched junction bases numbered 22, after V lost 0 bases and J lost 4 bases. The CDR3 has 21 residues. The CDR3 nucleotides read TGTGCCAGCAGCGTAGCTACGAGGCGGAGGGCGGGGACAGGGCTCTTCTATGGCTACACCTTC. Protein product: CASSVATRRRAGTGLFYGYTF.

This clone was seen just once. V gene TRBV4-3 combines with J gene TRBJ1-3, with D hard to call. The V and J ends lost 3 bases and 0 bases respectively, with 9 bases between them. The CDR3 is made up of 15 amino acids. The germline V gene has CDR1 LGHNA and CDR2 YSLEER. CDR3 coding DNA: TGCGCCAGCAGCCAGGCATACAGCTCTGGAAACACCATATATTTT. It is translated as CASSQAYSSGNTIYF.

This rearrangement joins TRBV4-3 to TRBJ2-2, with D possibly being TRBD1 (5 bases). CDR3 length: 14 amino acids. Trimming removed 4 bases from V and 5 bases from J, with 11 bases in between. Germline values: CDR1 LGHNA, CDR2 YSLEER. CDR3 in amino acids: CASSLQQGTGELFF. The CDR3 region has the DNA TGCGCCAGCAGCCTACAGCAGGGAACCGGGGAGCTGTTTTTT.

The chain has TRBV29-1 and TRBJ1-1, with D possibly matching TRBD1 (6 bases). Germline CDR1 and CDR2: SQVTM and ANQGSEA. Trimming cost V 2 bases and J 5 bases, with 9 bases left between them. This CDR3 is built from 12 residues. The CDR3 coding sequence is TGCAGCGTTGAAAGAGGGGGAACTGAAGCTTTCTTT. Its translation: CSVERGGTEAFF.

The chain has TRBV5-1 and TRBJ2-7; 14 nucleotides match TRBD2. The germline CDR1 and CDR2 sequences are SGHRS and YFSETQ. Unmatched junction bases numbered 9, after V lost 4 bases and J lost 6 bases. This CDR3 comprises 16 residues. The CDR3 reads CASSPVVGTSGSEQYF. The CDR3 DNA reads as TGCGCCAGCAGCCCTGTCGTGGGGACTAGCGGGAGCGAGCAGTACTTC.

V is TRBV7-6 and J is TRBJ2-5; perhaps TRBD1 as D (6 bases). Per the germline V gene, CDR1 is SGHVS and CDR2 is FNYEAQ. CDR3 length: 14 amino acids. Trimming took off 5 bases at V and 1 base at J, with 11 bases between the two ends. CDR3: CASSQGGVQETQYF. DNA for the CDR3: TGTGCCAGCAGCCAAGGGGGAGTCCAAGAGACCCAGTACTTC.

This rearrangement joins TRBV5-1 to TRBJ2-5; 10 positions agree with TRBD2. This CDR3 spans 15 amino acids. V gave up 0 bases and J gave up 5 bases; unmatched junction bases: 4. Germline V gives CDR1 SGHRS, CDR2 YFSETQ. CDR3 loop: CASSLALAGWETQYF. The DNA of the CDR3 is TGCGCCAGCAGCTTGGCACTAGCGGGATGGGAGACCCAGTACTTC. Using reference TRBV5-1 and TRBJ2-5 for the parts outside the CDR3, the full variable domain is KAGVTQTPRYLIKTRGQQVTLSCSPISGHRSVSWYQQTPGQGLQFLFEYFSETQRNKGNFPGRFSGRQFSNSRSEMNVSTLELGDSALYLCASSLALAGWETQYFGPGTRLLVL.

This rearrangement joins TRBV20-1 to TRBJ1-5; weak D call: TRBD1 (6 bases). This CDR3 has 14 amino acids. Between the trimmed V and J ends, which lost 3 bases and 3 bases, there was a span of 12 bases. Per the germline V gene, CDR1 is DFQATT and CDR2 is SNEGSKA (reference sequence). The CDR3 protein is CSASATGSNQPQHF. In DNA form, the CDR3 reads TGCAGTGCTAGTGCAACAGGGTCCAATCAGCCCCAGCATTTT.

The chain combines TRBV2 with TRBJ1-4; the D is unclear. Germline CDR1 is SNHLY and CDR2 is FYNNEI. CDR3 size: 17 residues. Trimming took off 6 bases at V and 0 bases at J, with 17 bases between the two ends. The CDR3 region is CASRLAGGSATNEKLFF. The CDR3 region has the DNA TGTGCCAGCAGGCTGGCAGGAGGGAGTGCAACTAATGAAAAACTGTTTTTT.

The rearrangement uses TRBV29-1 and TRBJ1-4; D is unresolved. V lost 6 bases, J lost 4 bases, and 6 bases lay in between. The CDR3 contains 11 residues. Per germline, CDR1 SQVTM and CDR2 ANQGSEA. For the CDR3, the DNA is TGCAGCGTGAGAGGTAATGAAAAACTGTTTTTT. This gives the protein CSVRGNEKLFF.

The chain employs TRBV5-6 and TRBJ2-7; D might be TRBD2 (5 bases). The CDR3 totals 13 residues. CDR1 and CDR2 from the germline V gene are SGHDT and YYEEEE. Trimming cost V 4 bases and J 1 base, with 9 bases left between them. The chain's CDR3 is CASSRAGSYEQYF. CDR3 DNA sequence: TGTGCCAGCAGCCGGGCGGGTTCCTACGAGCAGTACTTC.

The V gene is TRBV19, the J gene TRBJ1-1; 10 nucleotides match TRBD1. The V gene end was trimmed by 5 bases and the J gene end by 4 bases; junction bases not matched to a gene: 4. Germline CDR1 is LNHDA and CDR2 is SQIVND (reference sequence). This CDR3 spans 14 amino acids. The CDR3 DNA is TGTGCCAGTAGTGACAGGGGGCGCCTCACTGAAGCTTTCTTT. Translating gives CASSDRGRLTEAFF.

V and J are TRBV5-4 and TRBJ2-5; 13 bases fit TRBD2. The CDR3 is 16 amino acids. CDR1 and CDR2 from the germline V gene are SGHNT and YYREEE (reference sequence). The J segment lost 2 bases and the V segment lost 0 bases, leaving 1 base of the junction unmatched. CDR3 loop: CASSLAGLAGQETQYF. Written as DNA, the CDR3 is TGTGCCAGCAGCTTGGCGGGACTAGCGGGGCAAGAGACCCAGTACTTC. Combining the CDR3 with reference TRBV5-4 and TRBJ2-5 gives the whole variable domain ETGVTQSPTHLIKTRGQQVTLRCSSQSGHNTVSWYQQALGQGPQFIFQYYREEENGRGNFPPRFSGLQFPNYSSELNVNALELDDSALYLCASSLAGLAGQETQYFGPGTRLLVL.

The rearrangement uses TRBV28 and TRBJ2-7, with TRBD2 matching 8 bases. Germline trimming cut 6 bases from V and 3 bases from J; bases unmatched to any gene: 16. The CDR3 loop spans 17 amino acids. The germline CDR1 and CDR2 sequences are MDHEN and SYDVKM. CDR3 nucleotides: TGTGCCAGCAGCTCCGTCCTGGGCACTAGCGGTGACTACGAGCAGTACTTC. It specifies CASSSVLGTSGDYEQYF.

The chain joins TRBV19 to TRBJ2-7, with D perhaps matching TRBD1 (6 bases). In germline, CDR1 is LNHDA, CDR2 SQIVND (reference sequence). The V and J ends lost 3 bases and 4 bases respectively, with 13 bases between them. The CDR3 contains 14 residues. CDR3: CASSIGRGRYEQYF. CDR3 DNA: TGTGCCAGTAGTATCGGCAGGGGCCGGTACGAGCAGTACTTC.

The count of this clone is one. The chain has TRBV19 and TRBJ2-2; TRBD1 might be the D (5 bases). CDR1 and CDR2 (germline): LNHDA, SQIVND (reference sequence). The CDR3 runs to 14 residues. Trimming cost V 8 bases and J 6 bases, with 16 bases left between them. The CDR3 DNA sequence: TGTGCCAGTGTGAAACAGGCTGGTTCCGGGGAGCTGTTTTTT. It translates to CASVKQAGSGELFF.

This chain uses TRBV19 with TRBJ1-6; D is uncertain. The germline V and J ends were trimmed by 6 bases and 5 bases, with 14 bases remaining between them. The CDR3 length is 15 residues. Germline values: CDR1 LNHDA, CDR2 SQIVND (reference sequence). This CDR3 is CASRPDTLHNSPLHF. CDR3 sequence (DNA): TGTGCCAGTAGGCCCGATACGCTACATAATTCACCCCTCCACTTT.

The gene calls are TRBV3-1 (or the pseudogene TRBV3-2) and TRBJ2-1, with 8 bases matching TRBD1. Germline CDR1 is LGHDT and CDR2 is YNNKEL (reference sequence). Germline trimming cut 4 bases from V and 3 bases from J; bases unmatched to any gene: 14. This CDR3 spans 18 amino acids. CDR3 nucleotide sequence: TGTGCCAGCAGCCCCTCAACTGGACAGGGAAGCGACTACAATGAGCAGTTCTTC. Translation gives CASSPSTGQGSDYNEQFF.

The chain employs TRBV18 and TRBJ1-5, with 8 bases aligning to TRBD1. Germline values: CDR1 KGHSH, CDR2 LQKENI. The CDR3 covers 15 residues. V shed 3 bases and J 2 bases; nucleotides not matched to a gene: 3. CDR3 DNA sequence: TGTGCCAGCTCACCTCAGGGACAGGGCAATCAGCCCCAGCATTTT. Encoded protein: CASSPQGQGNQPQHF.

The table lists this clone with a few counts. This chain connects TRBV18 to TRBJ1-4, with D perhaps TRBD1 (5 bases). This CDR3 is built from 13 residues. V lost 8 bases and J lost 8, with 15 bases in between. Germline V lookup: CDR1 KGHSH, CDR2 LQKENI. CDR3 residues: CASAAGPEEKLFF. DNA for the CDR3: TGTGCCAGCGCCGCGGGGCCTGAGGAAAAACTGTTTTTT.

The chain combines TRBV10-1 with TRBJ2-1, with 9 bases lining up with TRBD1. The CDR3 consists of 15 residues. The germline CDR1 and CDR2 sequences are WNHNN and SYGVQD (reference sequence). The J segment lost 7 bases and the V segment lost 6 bases, leaving 10 bases of the junction unmatched. CDR3 sequence: CASSDRDRAWNEQFF. DNA of the CDR3: TGCGCCAGCAGCGACCGGGACAGGGCTTGGAATGAGCAGTTCTTC.

This chain links TRBV2 with TRBJ2-1, with 10 bases identical to TRBD2. CDR1 and CDR2 (germline): SNHLY, FYNNEI. The junction had 3 bases not matched to a gene; V was cut back by 2 bases and J by 5 bases. The CDR3 covers 15 residues. CDR3 nucleotides: TGTGCCAGCAGTGAACGTCTAGCGGGGGACAATGAGCAGTTCTTC. This translates into CASSERLAGDNEQFF.

The V and J genes are TRBV27 and TRBJ1-2; perhaps TRBD1 as D (6 bases). CDR3 length equals 15 residues. Per the germline V gene, CDR1 is MNHEY and CDR2 is SMNVEV (reference sequence). Trimming took off 4 bases at V and 1 base at J, with 13 bases between the two ends. CDR3 sequence (DNA): TGTGCCAGCAGTTCCACAGGGAACCTTAACTATGGCTACACCTTC. Translated: CASSSTGNLNYGYTF.

The V gene is TRBV5-1, the J gene TRBJ2-3, with no clear D. Germline assignment: CDR1 SGHRS and CDR2 YFSETQ. The CDR3 extends over 15 amino acids. Trimming left V 0 bases short and J 0 bases short, with 8 bases between. DNA for the CDR3: TGCGCCAGCAGCTTGGTCATAGCTAGCACAGATACGCAGTATTTT. Its protein is CASSLVIASTDTQYF. Looking up the rest from reference TRBV5-1 and TRBJ2-3 gives the full variable domain: KAGVTQTPRYLIKTRGQQVTLSCSPISGHRSVSWYQQTPGQGLQFLFEYFSETQRNKGNFPGRFSGRQFSNSRSEMNVSTLELGDSALYLCASSLVIASTDTQYFGPGTRLTVL.

This chain joins TRBV12-3 or TRBV12-4 and TRBJ2-3, with TRBD1 as a possible D gene (6 bases). The CDR3 totals 12 residues. The V gene lost 5 bases and the J gene lost 5 bases, with 8 bases spanning the gap. The CDR3 loop is CASSPQGDTQYF. CDR3 sequence (DNA): TGTGCCAGCAGTCCACAGGGAGATACGCAGTATTTT.

This clone was counted only a few times. The rearrangement links TRBV2 to TRBJ2-3; a weak D match, TRBD1 (6 bases). V gave up 7 bases and J gave up 0 bases, with 8 bases separating them. CDR3 length equals 13 residues. CDR1 SNHLY and CDR2 FYNNEI come from the germline V gene. The chain's CDR3 is CASITGSTDTQYF. CDR3 DNA: TGTGCCAGCATCACAGGGAGCACAGATACGCAGTATTTT. The complete variable domain, with remaining parts taken from reference TRBV2 and TRBJ2-3, reads EPEVTQTPSHQVTQMGQEVILRCVPISNHLYFYWYRQILGQKVEFLVSFYNNEISEKSEIFDDQFSVERPDGSNFTLKIRSTKLEDSAMYFCASITGSTDTQYFGPGTRLTVL.